These 18 T cell receptor beta chains were all obtained from the same sample, sequenced in a study of beta chain features in type 1 diabetes. As every portion of the isolated RNA was reverse transcribed, the sequencing read expressed TCRB transcripts. Here immunoSEQ multiplex PCR was the method, and the copy in TCRdb shows in-frame clones only, minus some. The profile shows about 120,000 clones, 16% of them singletons. Antigens for these TCRs are unknown. Findings of the study overall: All four CD4+ subsets of Type 1 diabetes patients contained TCRB CDR3s that were moderately but significantly shorter.

Material: central memory CD4+ T cells from blood. Receptor source: a man aged 30-40 years with type 1 diabetes.

This clone was counted a few times. The V and J genes are TRBV19 and TRBJ1-2; 8 nucleotides match TRBD1. Germline V gene lookup returns CDR1 LNHDA and CDR2 SQIVND (reference sequence). The CDR3 loop spans 17 amino acids. The trim removed 6 bases at V and 3 bases at J, leaving 15 bases unmatched. The CDR3 DNA follows: TGTGCCAGTAGCCCCACCGTGGCAGGGGGCTTGTACTATGGCTACACCTTC. It encodes CASSPTVAGGLYYGYTF.

This clone has a handful of counts. This chain uses TRBV5-1 with TRBJ2-1; TRBD2 is a possible D gene (5 bases). CDR1 and CDR2 (germline): SGHRS, YFSETQ. The V and J ends lost 4 bases and 3 bases respectively, with 11 bases between them. The CDR3 spans 14 residues. CDR3 nucleotide sequence: TGCGCCAGCAGCCGGGGTCTGGGCTACAATGAGCAGTTCTTC. Its translation is CASSRGLGYNEQFF. Full variable domain (missing parts from reference TRBV5-1 and TRBJ2-1): KAGVTQTPRYLIKTRGQQVTLSCSPISGHRSVSWYQQTPGQGLQFLFEYFSETQRNKGNFPGRFSGRQFSNSRSEMNVSTLELGDSALYLCASSRGLGYNEQFFGPGTRLTVL.

The rearrangement uses TRBV11-3 and TRBJ2-3, with 7 nucleotides matching TRBD1. CDR3 length equals 11 residues. Germline V CDR1 and CDR2: SGHNT, YENEEA. The junction had 5 bases not matched to a gene; V was cut back by 6 bases and J by 11 bases. In DNA form, the CDR3 reads TGTGCCAGCAGAGAACAGGGGAGGCAGTATTTT. Protein: CASREQGRQYF.

The chain employs TRBV5-6 and TRBJ2-5; D call uncertain. CDR1 and CDR2 from the germline V gene are SGHDT and YYEEEE. There are 17 residues in the CDR3. With 5 bases removed from V and 5 bases from J, the gap between germline ends came to 25 bases. CDR3 bases: TGTGCCAGCAGTCGAGCCCCTCCCTCGGCTAGTTGGGAGACCCAGTACTTC. Its translation: CASSRAPPSASWETQYF.

The J gene is TRBJ2-3, the V gene TRBV29-1; D possibly corresponds to TRBD1 (6 bases). V lost 0 bases to trimming and J lost 5 bases, with 18 bases between them. The CDR3 totals 16 residues. The germline V gene has CDR1 SQVTM and CDR2 ANQGSEA. In DNA form, the CDR3 reads TGCAGCGTTGAAGAAGCTTCAGGGGTATTAATAGATACGCAGTATTTT. This codes for CSVEEASGVLIDTQYF.

This clone occurred a few times. This chain links TRBV29-1 with TRBJ1-4; D gene ambiguous. Germline V CDR1 and CDR2: SQVTM, ANQGSEA. CDR3 length: 15 amino acids. Deletions cut 4 bases from V and 0 bases from J, with 12 bases between. Here the CDR3 DNA reads TGCAGCGTTGGGGGTTCTGATGCAACTAATGAAAAACTGTTTTTT. Amino acids: CSVGGSDATNEKLFF.

The chain recombines TRBV14 with TRBJ1-1, with 7 nucleotides matching TRBD1. Germline values: CDR1 SGHDN, CDR2 FVKESK. The CDR3 runs to 14 residues. V was clipped by 2 bases and J by 4 bases; unmatched bases: 4. The CDR3 coding sequence is TGTGCCAGCAGCCAAATAGACAGGGTCACTGAAGCTTTCTTT. As protein: CASSQIDRVTEAFF.

This clone was recorded a few times. The rearrangement uses TRBV5-6 and TRBJ2-3; tentative D call: TRBD1 (5 bases). This CDR3 spans 15 amino acids. Germline V gives CDR1 SGHDT, CDR2 YYEEEE. V was pared by 4 bases and J by 1 base, with 13 bases between. CDR3 bases: TGTGCCAGCAGCGCCTACAGGTTCCGCACAGATACGCAGTATTTT. Its translation is CASSAYRFRTDTQYF.

This clone has only a few counts. This chain uses TRBV23-1 with TRBJ1-1, with D perhaps TRBD1 (5 bases). TRBV23-1 is flagged as an ORF with uncertain function. The CDR3 runs 15 residues. Trimming took 2 bases from V and 3 from J, leaving 13 bases between them. The CDR3 loop is CASSQNRDGDTEAFF. The CDR3 DNA follows: TGCGCCAGCAGTCAAAACCGGGACGGGGACACTGAAGCTTTCTTT.

This chain uses TRBV7-2 with TRBJ2-5, with D hard to call. V was clipped by 5 bases and J by 4 bases, with 11 bases between them. The V gene's germline CDR1 is SGHTA and CDR2 FQGNSA. This CDR3 region has 13 residues. The DNA for the CDR3 is TGTGCCAGCAGCGTTTGGAACCGAGAGACCCAGTACTTC. It translates to CASSVWNRETQYF.

This clone was observed a handful of times. V is TRBV6-5 and J is TRBJ2-6, with TRBD1 as a possible D gene (5 bases). The CDR3 is made up of 15 amino acids. Germline V CDR1 and CDR2: MNHEY, SVGAGI. V gave up 5 bases and J gave up 0 bases, with 8 bases separating them. The CDR3 nucleotides are TGTGCCAGCAGTCGACAGTTCTCTGGGGCCAACGTCCTGACTTTC. Residues: CASSRQFSGANVLTF.

This clone came up a few times. The V call is TRBV7-9, the J call TRBJ1-1; D possibly corresponds to TRBD1 (5 bases). Germline values: CDR1 SEHNR, CDR2 FQNEAQ (reference sequence). V was clipped by 5 bases and J by 0 bases, with 7 bases between them. The CDR3 is 13 residues long. Here the CDR3 reads CASSGDVNTEAFF. CDR3 coding DNA: TGTGCCAGCAGCGGGGACGTGAACACTGAAGCTTTCTTT.

This clone turned up a few times. V gene TRBV4-3 combines with J gene TRBJ2-7; perhaps TRBD2 as D (5 bases). The germline gives CDR1 LGHNA, CDR2 YSLEER. Trimming pared 0 bases from V and 0 bases from J, leaving 21 bases between. This CDR3 spans 19 amino acids. DNA of the CDR3: TGCGCCAGCAGCCAAGATGCGGGTTCGGGCCTGGTGGGCTCCTACGAGCAGTACTTC. It is translated as CASSQDAGSGLVGSYEQYF.

Regarding this clone: One junction end disagrees with the germline gene, perhaps due to a read error. V gene TRBV7-7 combines with J gene TRBJ2-1; 9 bases agree with TRBD2. Germline-derived CDR1 and CDR2 are SSHAT and FNYEAQ (reference sequence). The CDR3 covers 20 residues. This CDR3 is CASSLPFLVAGEVSRNEQFF. Here the CDR3 DNA reads TGTGCTAGCAGCTTGCCCTTTTTGGTAGCGGGGGAAGTTTCGCGTAATGAGCAGTTCTTC.

The chain employs TRBV6-5 and TRBJ2-7; D possibly corresponds to TRBD1 (5 bases). CDR3 length: 13 residues. Germline assignment: CDR1 MNHEY and CDR2 SVGAGI. V lost 6 bases and J 3 bases, leaving 12 bases between the germline ends. CDR3 sequence reads: CASSLGQIYEQYF. CDR3 coding DNA: TGTGCCAGCAGCCTAGGACAAATCTACGAGCAGTACTTC.

The J gene is TRBJ2-2, the V gene TRBV5-1; possible D gene TRBD2, 6 bases. Trimming took 3 bases from V and 1 from J, leaving 7 bases between them. Germline CDR1 and CDR2: SGHRS and YFSETQ. CDR3 length: 14 amino acids. As DNA, the CDR3 is TGCGCCAGCAGCTGGGACTTGAACACCGGGGAGCTGTTTTTT. Its protein product is CASSWDLNTGELFF.

This clone was recorded a few times. The genes are TRBV18 and TRBJ2-1; D is unclear. The CDR3 runs to 11 residues. V was shortened by 3 bases and J by 10 bases, with 7 bases between the two germline ends. Per the germline V gene, CDR1 is KGHSH and CDR2 is LQKENI. DNA of the CDR3: TGTGCCAGCTCACCGGCGAAGGAGCAGTTCTTC. It specifies CASSPAKEQFF.

By share of the sample, this clone is medium-sized. This chain uses TRBV16 with TRBJ1-4; no clear D gene. The length of the CDR3 is 14 residues. Trimming cost V 4 bases and J 4 bases, with 10 bases left between them. Germline values: CDR1 KGHSY, CDR2 FQNENV. DNA of the CDR3: TGTGCCAGCAGCCCGAGGACGGATAATGAAAAACTGTTTTTT. Encoded protein: CASSPRTDNEKLFF.